The source of this T cell receptor (beta chain) is a study of patients and donors after allogeneic stem cell transplantation. V was shortened by 4 bases and J by 10 bases, with 13 bases between the two germline ends. The V gene's germline CDR1 is SGHRS and CDR2 YFSETQ. This CDR3 has 12 residues. TCRdb re-derived calls from the RT-PCR reads in MiXCR, one entry per CDR3 protein. The table records about a million distinct CDR3 sequences, under 20% of them present only once. This sequence joins TRBV5-1 and TRBJ2-3, with TRBD2 as a possible D gene (6 bases). The receptor's source is a human donor who was either an allogeneic HSCT recipient or a stem cell or donor lymphocyte infusion donor (not recorded which). It is not recorded whose cells these are; they may come from a transplant donor. Sequenced material: blood, either unsorted or a sorted T cell fraction (not recorded which). The CDR3 sequence is CASSLRRDSQYF. The CDR3 nucleotides read TGCGCCAGCAGCCTCAGGAGGGATTCGCAGTATTTT.